The sequence of this T cell receptor (beta chain) was determined in a study of T cell responses to AZD1222 COVID-19 vaccine. About this clone: As yet, its antigen is unknown.

Overall study findings and caveats: Clonal diversity may have been underestimated in mostly white British donors. Just five to seven AZD1222 recipients tested seropositive at baseline.

Profiled with immunoSEQ multiplex PCR; TCRdb holds only in-frame clones, not every one. The sample consists of roughly 170,000 clones, about nine tenths of them appearing once. This receptor was obtained from an adult in good health. This specimen was peripheral blood, taken on day 0 of AZD1222 vaccination.

The CDR3 DNA follows: TGTGCCAGCAGCTTAAGGCGCCTGGACGACAGTTATAATTCACCCCTCCACTTT. Its protein is CASSLRRLDDSYNSPLHF. The rearrangement links TRBV7-9 to TRBJ1-6; a possible D gene is TRBD1 (5 bases). The germline CDR1 and CDR2 sequences are SEHNR and FQNEAQ (reference sequence). V was pared by 2 bases and J by 4 bases, with 18 bases between. CDR3 length: 18 residues.